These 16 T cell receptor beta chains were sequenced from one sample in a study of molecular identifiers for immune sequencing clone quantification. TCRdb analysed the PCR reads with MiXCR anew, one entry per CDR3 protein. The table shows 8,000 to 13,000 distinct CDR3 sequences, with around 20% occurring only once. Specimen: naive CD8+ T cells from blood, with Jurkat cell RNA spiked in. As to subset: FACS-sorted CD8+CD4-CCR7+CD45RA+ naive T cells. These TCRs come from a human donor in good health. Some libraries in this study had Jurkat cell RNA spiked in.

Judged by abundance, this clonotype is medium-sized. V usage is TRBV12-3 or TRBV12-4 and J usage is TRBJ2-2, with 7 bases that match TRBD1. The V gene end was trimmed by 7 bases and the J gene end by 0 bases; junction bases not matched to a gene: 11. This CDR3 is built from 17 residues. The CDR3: CASNIGTARTNTGELFF. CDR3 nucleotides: TGTGCCAGCAACATAGGGACAGCAAGGACGAACACCGGGGAGCTGTTTTTT.

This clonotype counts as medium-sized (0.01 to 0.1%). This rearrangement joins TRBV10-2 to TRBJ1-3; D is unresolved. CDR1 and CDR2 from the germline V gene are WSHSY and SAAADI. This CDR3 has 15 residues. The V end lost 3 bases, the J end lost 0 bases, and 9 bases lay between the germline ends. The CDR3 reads CASSDHVVSGNTIYF. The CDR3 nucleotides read TGCGCCAGCAGTGACCACGTTGTCTCTGGAAACACCATATATTTT.

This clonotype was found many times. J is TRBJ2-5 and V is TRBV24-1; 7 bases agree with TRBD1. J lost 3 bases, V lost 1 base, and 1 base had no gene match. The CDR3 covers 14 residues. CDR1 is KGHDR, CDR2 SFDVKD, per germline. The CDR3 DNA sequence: TGTGCCACCAGTGATTTTACAGGGGAAGAGACCCAGTACTTC. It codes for CATSDFTGEETQYF.

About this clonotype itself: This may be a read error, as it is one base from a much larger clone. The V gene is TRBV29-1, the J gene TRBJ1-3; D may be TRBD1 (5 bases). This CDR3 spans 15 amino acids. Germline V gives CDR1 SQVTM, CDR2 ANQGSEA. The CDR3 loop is CSVRTPSSSGNTVYF. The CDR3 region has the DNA TGCAGCGTTAGGACACCATCGAGCTCTGGAAACACCGTATATTTT.

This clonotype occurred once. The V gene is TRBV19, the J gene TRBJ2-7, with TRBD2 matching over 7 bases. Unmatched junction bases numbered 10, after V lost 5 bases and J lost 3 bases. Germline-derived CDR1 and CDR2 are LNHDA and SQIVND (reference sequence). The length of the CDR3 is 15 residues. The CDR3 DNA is TGTGCCAGTAGTGACAGTGCTAGCGGATACTACGAGCAGTACTTC. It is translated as CASSDSASGYYEQYF.

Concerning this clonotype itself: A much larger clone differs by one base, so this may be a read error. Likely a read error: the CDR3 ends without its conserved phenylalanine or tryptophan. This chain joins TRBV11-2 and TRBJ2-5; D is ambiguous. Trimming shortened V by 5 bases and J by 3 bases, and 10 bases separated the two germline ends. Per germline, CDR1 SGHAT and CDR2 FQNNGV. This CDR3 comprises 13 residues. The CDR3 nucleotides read TGTGCCAGCAGCCAAGGACGGAAAGAGACCCAGTACATC. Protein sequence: CASSQGRKETQYI.

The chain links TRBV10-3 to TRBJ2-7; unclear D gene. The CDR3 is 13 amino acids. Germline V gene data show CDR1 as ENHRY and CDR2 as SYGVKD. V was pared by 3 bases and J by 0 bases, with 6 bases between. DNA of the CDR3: TGTGCCATCAGTGATGGGGACTCCTACGAGCAGTACTTC. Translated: CAISDGDSYEQYF.

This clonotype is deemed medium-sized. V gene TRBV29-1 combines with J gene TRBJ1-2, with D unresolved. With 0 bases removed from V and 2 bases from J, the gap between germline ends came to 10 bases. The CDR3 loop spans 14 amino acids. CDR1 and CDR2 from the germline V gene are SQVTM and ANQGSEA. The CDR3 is CSVEEGGPNYGYTF. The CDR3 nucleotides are TGCAGCGTTGAAGAAGGAGGGCCGAACTATGGCTACACCTTC.

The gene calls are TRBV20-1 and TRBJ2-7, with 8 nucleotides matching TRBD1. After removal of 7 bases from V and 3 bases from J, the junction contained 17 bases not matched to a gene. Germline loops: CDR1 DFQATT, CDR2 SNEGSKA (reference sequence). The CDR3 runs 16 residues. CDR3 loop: CSVRGRGRIGDYEQYF. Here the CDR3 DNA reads TGCAGTGTCAGGGGCAGGGGGCGTATCGGTGACTACGAGCAGTACTTC.

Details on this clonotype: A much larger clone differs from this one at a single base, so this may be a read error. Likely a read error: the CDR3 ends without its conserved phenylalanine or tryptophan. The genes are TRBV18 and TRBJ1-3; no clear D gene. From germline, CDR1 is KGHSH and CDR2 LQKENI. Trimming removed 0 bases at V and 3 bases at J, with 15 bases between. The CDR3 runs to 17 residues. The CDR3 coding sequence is TGTGCCAGCTCACCACCGTTCGGGGTTAAGGATGGAAACACCATATATCTT. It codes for CASSPPFGVKDGNTIYL.

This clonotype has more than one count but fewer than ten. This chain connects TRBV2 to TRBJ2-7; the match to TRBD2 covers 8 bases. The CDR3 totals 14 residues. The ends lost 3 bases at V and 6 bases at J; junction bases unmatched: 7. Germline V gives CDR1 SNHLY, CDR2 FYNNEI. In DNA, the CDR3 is TGTGCCAGCAGTGAGGGAGCGGGAGACTTCGAGCAGTACTTC. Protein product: CASSEGAGDFEQYF.

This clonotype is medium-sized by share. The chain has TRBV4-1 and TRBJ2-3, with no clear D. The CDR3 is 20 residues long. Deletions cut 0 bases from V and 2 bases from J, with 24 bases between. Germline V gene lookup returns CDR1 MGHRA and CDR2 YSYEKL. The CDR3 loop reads CASSQDEWSIVVPVTDTQYF. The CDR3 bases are TGCGCCAGCAGCCAAGATGAGTGGAGTATCGTCGTCCCGGTCACAGATACGCAGTATTTT.

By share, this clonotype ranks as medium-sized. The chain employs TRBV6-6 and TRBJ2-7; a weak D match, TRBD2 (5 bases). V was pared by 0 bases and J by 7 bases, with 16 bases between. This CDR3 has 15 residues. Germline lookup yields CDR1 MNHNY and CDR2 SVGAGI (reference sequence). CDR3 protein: CASSYSLEVSVEQYF. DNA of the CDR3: TGTGCCAGCAGTTACTCGTTGGAGGTTTCCGTGGAGCAGTACTTC.

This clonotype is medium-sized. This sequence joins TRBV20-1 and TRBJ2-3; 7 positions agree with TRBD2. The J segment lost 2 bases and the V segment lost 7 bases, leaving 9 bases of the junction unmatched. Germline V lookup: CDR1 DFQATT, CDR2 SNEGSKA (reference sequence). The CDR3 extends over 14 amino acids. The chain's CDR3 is CSVGAGDITDTQYF. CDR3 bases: TGCAGTGTGGGCGCGGGAGACATCACAGATACGCAGTATTTT.

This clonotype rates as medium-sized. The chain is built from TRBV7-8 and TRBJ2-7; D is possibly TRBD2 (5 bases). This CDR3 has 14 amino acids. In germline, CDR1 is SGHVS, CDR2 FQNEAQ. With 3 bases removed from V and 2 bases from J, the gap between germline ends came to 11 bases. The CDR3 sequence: CASSFSEGPYEQYF. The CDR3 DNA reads TGTGCCAGCAGCTTCAGCGAGGGCCCCTACGAGCAGTACTTC.

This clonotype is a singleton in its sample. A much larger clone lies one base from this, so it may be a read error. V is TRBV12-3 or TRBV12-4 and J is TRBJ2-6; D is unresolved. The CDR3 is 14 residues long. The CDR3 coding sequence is TGTGCCAGCAGTTTAACCTCTGAGGCCAACGTCCTGACTTTC. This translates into CASSLTSEANVLTF.